This T cell receptor (beta chain) was captured in a study of blood T cell repertoires in COVID-19. Study-wide context: Acute-phase and convalescent COVID-19 samples originated in the United States, Italy and Spain.

This CDR3 has 15 amino acids. Deletions cut 5 bases from V and 0 bases from J, with 12 bases between. Germline V gives CDR1 SGDLS, CDR2 YYNGEE. Here immunoSEQ multiplex PCR was the method, and the copy in TCRdb shows in-frame clones only, minus some. The table shows over 200,000 clones, with approximately 80% occurring only once. Those who participated ranged in age from about 18 to 89 years and resided in approximately 26 US areas. Before being deemed recovered, Cohort 3 donors had two negative PCRs, clearance, or symptom resolution. This clonotype originated in a man aged 55 to 70 who had recovered from COVID-19. The chain carries TRBV9 and TRBJ2-1, with D hard to call. Sequencing used PBMCs or T cells enriched from blood (not recorded which). The CDR3 bases are TGTGCCAGCAGTCTGACCGGCGGCTCCTACAATGAGCAGTTCTTC. Protein product: CASSLTGGSYNEQFF.